A single TCR beta chain is shown here with its context. These data belong to a study of blood T cell repertoires in COVID-19. Germline CDR1 is SGHAT and CDR2 is FQNNGV. The CDR3 extends over 14 amino acids. V was pared by 1 base and J by 5 bases, with 11 bases between. Sequencing was performed with immunoSEQ multiplex PCR; in TCRdb, only in-frame clones are kept and a portion is missing. The data contain about 380,000 clones, 88% of them singletons. Sequencing input: PBMCs or T cells enriched from blood (not recorded which). The chain uses TRBV11-2 and TRBJ1-1, with D hard to call. The receptor comes from a woman aged 18-29 years who had recovered from COVID-19. CDR3 bases: TGTGCCAGCAGCTTAGCCGGAGCTTGGACTGAAGCTTTCTTT. Protein sequence: CASSLAGAWTEAFF.